Listed here is a single TCR beta chain. Profiled with immunoSEQ multiplex PCR; TCRdb holds only in-frame clones, not every one. Of about 92,000 clones in the sample, 70% to 90% were seen once. This CDR3 comprises 16 residues. Germline V gives CDR1 SGHVS, CDR2 FQNEAQ. With 1 base removed from V and 0 bases from J, the gap between germline ends came to 10 bases. These data come from a study of blood T cell repertoires in COVID-19. The sequence derives from a woman aged 55-75 years with COVID-19, enrolled during active disease. The J gene is TRBJ1-3, the V gene TRBV7-8, with no clear D. Specimen: peripheral blood. CDR3 in amino acids: CASSLDPGISGNTIYF. In DNA, the CDR3 is TGTGCCAGCAGCTTAGATCCCGGGATCTCTGGAAACACCATATATTTT.